This T cell receptor beta chain was sequenced during a study of identical twins. TCRdb processed the 5' RACE reads anew with MiXCR; each CDR3 protein has one entry. The sample has roughly 1,500,000 distinct CDR3 sequences; less than 40% are singletons. V lost 1 base to trimming and J lost 5 bases; unmatched junction nucleotides: 4. CDR3 size: 14 residues. The germline gives CDR1 SGHTA, CDR2 FQGNSA. J is TRBJ1-1 and V is TRBV7-2, with TRBD1 matching over 7 bases. The TCR originated in a newborn girl in good health. Sample: cord blood. The chain's CDR3 is CASSLVVRGTEAFF. The CDR3 nucleotides are TGTGCCAGCAGCTTAGTGGTCAGGGGGACTGAAGCTTTCTTT.